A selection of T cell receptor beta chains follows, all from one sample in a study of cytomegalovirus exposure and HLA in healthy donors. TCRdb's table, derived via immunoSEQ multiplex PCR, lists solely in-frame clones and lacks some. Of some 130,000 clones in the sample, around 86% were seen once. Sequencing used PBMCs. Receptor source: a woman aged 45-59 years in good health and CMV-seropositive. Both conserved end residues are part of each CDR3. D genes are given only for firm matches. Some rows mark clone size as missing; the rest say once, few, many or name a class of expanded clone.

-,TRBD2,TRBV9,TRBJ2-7,CASSSGLAGPYEQYF,TGTGCCAGCAGCTCTGGACTAGCGGGTCCCTACGAGCAGTACTTC
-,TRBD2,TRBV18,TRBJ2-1,CASSNYLAGEGINEQFF,TGTGCCAGCTCCAACTATCTAGCGGGAGAAGGGATCAATGAGCAGTTCTTC
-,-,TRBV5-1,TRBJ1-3,CASSWDQGGSGNTIYF,TGCGCCAGCAGCTGGGACCAGGGAGGTTCTGGAAACACCATATATTTT
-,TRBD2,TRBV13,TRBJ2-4,CASSPGGKNIQYF,TGTGCCAGCAGCCCGGGAGGCAAAAACATTCAGTACTTC
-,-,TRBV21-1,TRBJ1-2,CASSKVGDRTRHPYGYTF,TGTGCCAGCAGCAAAGTAGGGGACAGAACCCGCCACCCTTATGGCTACACCTTC
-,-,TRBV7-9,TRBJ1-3,CASSLASSGNTIYF,TGTGCCAGCAGCTTAGCCAGTTCTGGAAACACCATATATTTT
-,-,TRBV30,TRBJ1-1,CAWSASDRAKREF,TGTGCCTGGAGTGCAAGTGACCGGGCCAAAAGGGAGTTT
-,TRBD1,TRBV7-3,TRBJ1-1,CASSRTGNTEAFF,TGTGCCAGCAGCAGGACAGGGAACACTGAAGCTTTCTTT
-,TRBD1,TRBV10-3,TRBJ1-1,CAISGGQGRSLTEAFF,TGTGCCATCAGTGGGGGACAGGGGCGTTCCCTTACTGAAGCTTTCTTT
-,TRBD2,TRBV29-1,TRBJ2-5,CSVGGFEVETQYF,TGCAGCGTCGGGGGGTTCGAGGTAGAGACCCAGTACTTC
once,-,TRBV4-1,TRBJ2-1,CASTRGSSYNEQFF,TGCGCCAGCACTCGGGGTAGCTCCTACAATGAGCAGTTCTTC
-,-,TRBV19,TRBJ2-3,CASRESGAVSSTDTQYF,TGTGCCAGTAGAGAAAGCGGAGCAGTCTCTAGCACAGATACGCAGTATTTT
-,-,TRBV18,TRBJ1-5,CASSPGGAGMNQPQHF,TGTGCCAGCTCACCGGGAGGGGCAGGGATGAATCAGCCCCAGCATTTT
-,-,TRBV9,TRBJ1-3,CASSAEGGSGNTIYF,TGTGCCAGCAGCGCCGAAGGGGGTTCCGGAAACACCATATATTTT
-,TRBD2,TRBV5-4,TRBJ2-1,CASSPTSGGYNEQFF,TGTGCCAGCAGCCCGACTAGCGGGGGTTACAATGAGCAGTTCTTC
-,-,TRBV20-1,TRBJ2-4,CSAPYSNIQYF,TGCAGTGCTCCGTACTCAAACATTCAGTACTTC
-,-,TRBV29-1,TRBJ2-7,CSVVSPGIYEQYF,TGCAGCGTTGTTAGTCCGGGGATCTACGAGCAGTACTTC
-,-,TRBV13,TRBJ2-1,CASSQAGGYNEQFF,TGTGCCAGCAGCCAGGCGGGTGGATACAATGAGCAGTTCTTC
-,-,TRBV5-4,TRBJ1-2,CASSLGGLDYGYTF,TGTGCCAGCAGCTTGGGCGGGCTCGACTATGGCTACACCTTC
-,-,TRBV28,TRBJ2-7,CASSLGAAYEQYF,TGTGCCAGCAGTTTAGGGGCAGCCTACGAGCAGTACTTC
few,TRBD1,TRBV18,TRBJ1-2,CASSPVGQGDGYTF,TGTGCCAGCTCACCAGTGGGACAGGGGGACGGCTACACCTTC
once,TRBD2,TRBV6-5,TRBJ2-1,CASRIVAGGHNEQFF,TGTGCCAGCAGGATTGTGGCGGGGGGCCACAATGAGCAGTTCTTC
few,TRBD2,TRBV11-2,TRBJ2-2,CASSSAFQLAGGTGELFF,TGTGCCAGCAGTTCTGCTTTTCAACTAGCGGGAGGGACCGGGGAGCTGTTTTTT
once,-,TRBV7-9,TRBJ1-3,CASSLAGGAGNTIYF,TGTGCCAGCAGCTTAGCGGGGGGGGCTGGAAACACCATATATTTT
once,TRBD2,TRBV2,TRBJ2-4,CASIAGRLANIQYF,TGTGCCAGCATAGCGGGGCGACTAGCGAACATTCAGTACTTC
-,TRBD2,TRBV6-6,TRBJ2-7,CASSGLTSGEYEQYF,TGTGCCAGCAGTGGCCTGACTAGCGGGGAATACGAGCAGTACTTC
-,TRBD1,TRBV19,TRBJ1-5,CASSRTGGGLSNQPQHF,TGTGCCAGTAGTCGGACAGGGGGCGGGCTATCCAATCAGCCCCAGCATTTT
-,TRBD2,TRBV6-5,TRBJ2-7,CASSSRGVLRGNEQYF,TGTGCCAGCAGTTCGCGGGGGGTCCTTCGCGGGAACGAGCAGTACTTC
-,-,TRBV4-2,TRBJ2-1,CASSQLSDEQFF,TGTGCCAGCAGCCAATTGAGTGATGAGCAGTTCTTC
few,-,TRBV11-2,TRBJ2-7,CASSLVGDPYEQYF,TGTGCCAGCAGCCTAGTGGGCGACCCCTACGAGCAGTACTTC
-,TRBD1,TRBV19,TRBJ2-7,CASSIRTGGYGYEQYF,TGTGCCAGTAGTATCCGGACAGGGGGTTATGGCTACGAGCAGTACTTC
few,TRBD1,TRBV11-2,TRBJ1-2,CASSLDSGTGAYGYTF,TGTGCCAGCAGCCTCGATTCCGGGACAGGGGCCTATGGCTACACCTTC
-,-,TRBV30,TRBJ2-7,CAWSVLPGQGAYEQYF,TGTGCCTGGAGTGTCCTTCCGGGACAAGGCGCCTACGAGCAGTACTTC
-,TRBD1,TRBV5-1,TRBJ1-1,CASSQGQSNTEAFF,TGCGCCAGCAGCCAGGGACAGTCGAACACTGAAGCTTTCTTT
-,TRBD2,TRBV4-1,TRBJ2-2,CASSQDGLAAWNTGELFF,TGCGCCAGCAGCCAAGATGGTCTAGCGGCTTGGAACACCGGGGAGCTGTTTTTT
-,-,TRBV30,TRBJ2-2,CASKLSGTGELFF,TGCGCTAGCAAACTTAGTGGCACCGGGGAGCTGTTTTTT
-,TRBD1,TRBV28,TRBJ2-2,CASRRQGVWTGELFF,TGTGCCAGCAGGAGACAGGGAGTATGGACCGGGGAGCTGTTTTTT
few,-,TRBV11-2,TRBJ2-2,CASSLRYRNTGELFF,TGTGCCAGCAGCTTACGCTACAGGAACACCGGGGAGCTGTTTTTT
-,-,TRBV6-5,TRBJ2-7,CASSLPYADEQYF,TGTGCCAGCTCCCTTCCTTATGCGGACGAGCAGTACTTC
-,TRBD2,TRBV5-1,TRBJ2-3,CASSPGTSGSTDTQYF,TGCGCCAGCAGCCCCGGGACTAGCGGGAGCACAGATACGCAGTATTTT
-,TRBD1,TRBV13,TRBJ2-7,CASSQAAGGESYEQYF,TGTGCCAGCAGCCAAGCCGCAGGGGGCGAAAGCTACGAGCAGTACTTC
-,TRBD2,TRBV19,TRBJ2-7,CASSSWEVAGDSGYEQYF,TGTGCCAGTAGCTCCTGGGAAGTAGCGGGAGATTCGGGCTACGAGCAGTACTTC
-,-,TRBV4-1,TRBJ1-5,CASSQEIGVRQPQHF,TGCGCCAGCAGCCAAGAGATCGGGGTTCGGCAGCCCCAGCATTTT
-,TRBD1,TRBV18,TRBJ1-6,CASSAGQYNSPLHF,TGTGCCAGCTCGGCGGGACAGTATAATTCACCCCTCCACTTT
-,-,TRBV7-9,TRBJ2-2,CASSWTAVGTGELFF,TGTGCCAGCAGCTGGACAGCCGTGGGGACCGGGGAGCTGTTTTTT
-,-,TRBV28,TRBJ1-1,CASSLWQMNTEAFF,TGTGCCAGCAGTTTATGGCAGATGAACACTGAAGCTTTCTTT
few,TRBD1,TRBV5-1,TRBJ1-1,CASSLDPQGAGAAEAFF,TGCGCCAGCAGCTTGGACCCACAGGGGGCGGGGGCGGCTGAAGCTTTCTTT
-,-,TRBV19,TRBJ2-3,CASSIWLSTDTQYF,TGTGCCAGTAGTATATGGCTTAGCACAGATACGCAGTATTTT
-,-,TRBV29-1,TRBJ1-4,CSVAPFGTGQQEKLFF,TGCAGCGTCGCCCCCTTCGGAACAGGTCAACAAGAAAAACTGTTTTTT
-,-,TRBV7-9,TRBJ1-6,CSSSLGSTANSPLHF,TGTTCCAGCAGCTTAGGTTCGACAGCTAATTCACCCCTCCACTTT
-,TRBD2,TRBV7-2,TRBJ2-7,CASSPKGLVVEQYF,TGTGCCAGCAGCCCCAAGGGACTAGTAGTCGAGCAGTACTTC
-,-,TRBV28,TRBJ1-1,CASRRVMNTEAFF,TGTGCCAGCAGGCGGGTTATGAACACTGAAGCTTTCTTT
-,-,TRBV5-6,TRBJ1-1,CASSSHTGSTEAFF,TGTGCCAGCAGCTCCCATACAGGGAGCACTGAAGCTTTCTTT
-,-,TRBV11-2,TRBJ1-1,CASSLEADTEAFF,TGTGCCAGCAGCTTAGAAGCGGACACTGAAGCTTTCTTT
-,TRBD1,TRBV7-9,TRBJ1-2,CASSAPLDRGLYGYTF,TGTGCCAGCAGCGCACCCTTGGACAGGGGCCTCTATGGCTACACCTTC
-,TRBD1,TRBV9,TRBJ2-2,CASSVSGTGDNTGELFF,TGTGCCAGCAGCGTTTCCGGGACAGGGGACAACACCGGGGAGCTGTTTTTT
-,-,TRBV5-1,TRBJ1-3,CASSLEGLLSGNTIYF,TGCGCCAGCAGCTTGGAGGGACTCCTCTCTGGAAACACCATATATTTT